This T cell receptor beta chain was identified during a study of OX40 agonist ivuxolimab in advanced cancers. TCRdb's copy holds only in-frame clones and misses some; the assay was immunoSEQ multiplex PCR. The data contain around 86,000 clones, more than 75% of them singletons. Deletions cut 2 bases from V and 6 bases from J, with 16 bases between. This CDR3 is 15 amino acids long. Germline V lookup: CDR1 SGHAT, CDR2 FQNNGV. The material sequenced was CD4+ or CD8+ T cells sorted from blood, taken in a trial of the OX40 agonist ivuxolimab. This receptor was identified in an adult with an advanced solid tumor such as melanoma, head and neck, liver or kidney cancer. The chain joins TRBV11-2 to TRBJ1-2; weak D call: TRBD1 (6 bases). The DNA for the CDR3 is TGTGCCAGCAGCTTACTTCCGGACAGCTCGCATGGCTACACCTTC. Translation: CASSLLPDSSHGYTF.